This entry concerns a single TCR beta chain. Its antigen is unidentified. The source of the sample is a study of cytomegalovirus exposure and HLA in healthy donors. Whole-study findings and limits: A further, later analysis showed that HLA-associated TCR beta chains (compared with equally common others) were more clonally expanded. A later analysis revealed that TCR association rates differed between HLA loci, peaking at DRB1 and bottoming out at HLA-C. Presence/absence analyses rested on an assumption that sequencing depth was roughly uniform across donors.

Unrecorded immune exposure was likely among donors, who were nominally healthy when sampled. Primers: 60 Vbeta forward and 13 Jbeta reverse. Sequenced by immunoSEQ multiplex PCR; TCRdb stores in-frame clones only, minus some. The sample yields about 180,000 clones, about 79% seen once. V lost 6 bases to trimming and J lost 10 bases; unmatched junction nucleotides: 15. Per the germline V gene, CDR1 is MDHEN and CDR2 is SYDVKM. This CDR3 spans 16 amino acids. The specimen was PBMCs. The rearrangement uses TRBV28 and TRBJ2-5, with 12 bases fitting TRBD2. The sequence derives from a girl aged 2 to 9 in good health and CMV-seropositive. CDR3 DNA: TGTGCCAGCAGAGACAAAACTAGCGGGAGGATACTGGACCAGTACTTC. Translating it yields CASRDKTSGRILDQYF.